The clone carrying this T cell receptor beta chain was seen a few times. Each CDR3 protein gets one entry after TCRdb re-called the RT-PCR reads with MiXCR. This table holds about 680,000 distinct CDR3 sequences, 14% found once. The V gene end was trimmed by 4 bases and the J gene end by 7 bases; junction bases not matched to a gene: 9. The CDR3 runs to 15 residues. Germline assignment: CDR1 SGHRS and CDR2 YFSETQ. J is TRBJ1-4 and V is TRBV5-1, with 8 nucleotides matching TRBD1. Sequencing was done on a sample of memory CD4+ T cells from blood. This receptor was identified in a female donor in good health, serving as a healthy control. CDR3 sequence: CASSPGRDRSEKLFF. As DNA, the CDR3 is TGCGCCAGCAGCCCCGGACGGGACAGGAGTGAAAAACTGTTTTTT. Looking up the rest from reference TRBV5-1 and TRBJ1-4 gives the full variable domain: KAGVTQTPRYLIKTRGQQVTLSCSPISGHRSVSWYQQTPGQGLQFLFEYFSETQRNKGNFPGRFSGRQFSNSRSEMNVSTLELGDSALYLCASSPGRDRSEKLFFGSGTQLSVL.